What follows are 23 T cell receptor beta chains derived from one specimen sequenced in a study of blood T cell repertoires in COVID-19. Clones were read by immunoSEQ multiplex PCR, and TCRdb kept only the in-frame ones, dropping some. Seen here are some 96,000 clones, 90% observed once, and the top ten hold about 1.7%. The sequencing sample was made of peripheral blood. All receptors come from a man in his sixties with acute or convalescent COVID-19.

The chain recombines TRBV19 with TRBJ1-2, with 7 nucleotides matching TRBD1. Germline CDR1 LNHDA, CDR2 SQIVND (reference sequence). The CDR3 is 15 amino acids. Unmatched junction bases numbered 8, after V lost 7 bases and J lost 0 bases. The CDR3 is CASTQTGLSNYGYTF. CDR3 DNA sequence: TGTGCCAGTACCCAGACAGGGCTCTCTAACTATGGCTACACCTTC.

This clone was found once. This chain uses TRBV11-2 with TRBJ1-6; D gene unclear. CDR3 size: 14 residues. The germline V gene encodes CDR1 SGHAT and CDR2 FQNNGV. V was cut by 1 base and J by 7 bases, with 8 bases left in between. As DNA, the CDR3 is TGTGCCAGCAGCTTAGGAGGGATCAATTCACCCCTCCACTTT. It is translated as CASSLGGINSPLHF.

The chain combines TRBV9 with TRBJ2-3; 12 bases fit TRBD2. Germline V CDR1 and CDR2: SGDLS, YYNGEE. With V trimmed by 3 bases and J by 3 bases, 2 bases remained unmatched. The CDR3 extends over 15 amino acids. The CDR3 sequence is CASSATSGGTDTQYF. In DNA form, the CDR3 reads TGTGCCAGCAGCGCCACTAGCGGGGGGACAGATACGCAGTATTTT.

The CDR3 region has the DNA TGTGCCAGCAGCCACGACCAGGGCTTACGTGGCTACACCTTC. Translated: CASSHDQGLRGYTF. This sequence joins TRBV3-1 (or the pseudogene TRBV3-2) and TRBJ1-2; TRBD1 might be the D (5 bases). The V gene lost 3 bases and the J gene lost 7 bases, with 15 bases spanning the gap. Germline values: CDR1 LGHDT, CDR2 YNNKEL (reference sequence). This CDR3 is built from 14 residues.

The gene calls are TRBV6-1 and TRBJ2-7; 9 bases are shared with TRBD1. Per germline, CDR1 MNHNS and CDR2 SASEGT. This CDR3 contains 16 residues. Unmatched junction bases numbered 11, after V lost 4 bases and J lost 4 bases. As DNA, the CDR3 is TGTGCCAGCAGTGGGGCTAGACAGGGGGGTCGGTACGAGCAGTACGTC. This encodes CASSGARQGGRYEQYV.

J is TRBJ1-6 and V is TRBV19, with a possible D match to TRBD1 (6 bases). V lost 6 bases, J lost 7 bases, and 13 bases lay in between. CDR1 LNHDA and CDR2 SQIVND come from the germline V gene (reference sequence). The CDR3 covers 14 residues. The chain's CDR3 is CASRSPGENSPLHF. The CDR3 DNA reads TGTGCCAGTAGAAGCCCAGGGGAGAATTCACCCCTCCACTTT. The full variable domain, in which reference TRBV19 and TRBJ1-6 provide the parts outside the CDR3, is DGGITQSPKYLFRKEGQNVTLSCEQNLNHDAMYWYRQDPGQGLRLIYYSQIVNDFQKGDIAEGYSVSREKKESFPLTVTSAQKNPTAFYLCASRSPGENSPLHFGNGTRLTVT.

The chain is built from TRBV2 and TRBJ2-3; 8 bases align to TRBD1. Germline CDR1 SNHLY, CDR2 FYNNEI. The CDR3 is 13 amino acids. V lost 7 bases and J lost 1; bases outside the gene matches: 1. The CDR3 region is CASKTGGTDTQYF. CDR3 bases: TGTGCCAGCAAGACAGGGGGCACAGATACGCAGTATTTT.

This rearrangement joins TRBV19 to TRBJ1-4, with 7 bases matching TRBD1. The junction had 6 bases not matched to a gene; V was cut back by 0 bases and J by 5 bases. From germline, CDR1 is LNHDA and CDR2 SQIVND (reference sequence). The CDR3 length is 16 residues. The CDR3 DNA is TGTGCCAGTAGTATAGATCGTGCCAGGGGGAATGAAAAACTGTTTTTT. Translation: CASSIDRARGNEKLFF.

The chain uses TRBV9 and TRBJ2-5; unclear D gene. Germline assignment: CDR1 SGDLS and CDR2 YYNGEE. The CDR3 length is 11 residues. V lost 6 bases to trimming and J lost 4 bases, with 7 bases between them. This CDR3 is CASKLRETQYF. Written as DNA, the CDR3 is TGTGCCAGCAAGTTGAGAGAGACCCAGTACTTC.

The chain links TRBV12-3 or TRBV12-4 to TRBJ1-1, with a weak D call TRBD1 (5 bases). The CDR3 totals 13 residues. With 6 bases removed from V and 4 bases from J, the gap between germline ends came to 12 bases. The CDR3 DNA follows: TGTGCCAGCAGCTTGCAGGGCCCCACTGAAGCTTTCTTT. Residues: CASSLQGPTEAFF.

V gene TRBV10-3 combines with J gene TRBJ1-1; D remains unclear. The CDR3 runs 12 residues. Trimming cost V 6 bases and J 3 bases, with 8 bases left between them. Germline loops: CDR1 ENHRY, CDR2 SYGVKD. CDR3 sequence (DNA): TGTGCCATCAGACAGTATTACACTGAAGCTTTCTTT. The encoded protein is CAIRQYYTEAFF.

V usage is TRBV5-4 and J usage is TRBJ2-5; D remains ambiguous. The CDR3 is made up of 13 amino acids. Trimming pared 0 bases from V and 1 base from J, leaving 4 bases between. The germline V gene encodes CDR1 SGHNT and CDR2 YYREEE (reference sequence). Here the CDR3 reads CASSLGVQETQYF. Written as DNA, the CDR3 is TGTGCCAGCAGCTTGGGAGTCCAAGAGACCCAGTACTTC. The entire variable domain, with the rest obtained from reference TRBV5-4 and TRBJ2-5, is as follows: ETGVTQSPTHLIKTRGQQVTLRCSSQSGHNTVSWYQQALGQGPQFIFQYYREEENGRGNFPPRFSGLQFPNYSSELNVNALELDDSALYLCASSLGVQETQYFGPGTRLLVL.

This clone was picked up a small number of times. For the CDR3, the DNA is TGTGCCACCGGGTCGGGCACTGAAGCTTTCTTT. Translating it yields CATGSGTEAFF. The genes are TRBV6-6 and TRBJ1-1; D is uncertain. There are 11 residues in the CDR3. V lost 10 bases, J lost 4 bases, and 10 bases lay in between. Per the germline V gene, CDR1 is MNHNY and CDR2 is SVGAGI (reference sequence).

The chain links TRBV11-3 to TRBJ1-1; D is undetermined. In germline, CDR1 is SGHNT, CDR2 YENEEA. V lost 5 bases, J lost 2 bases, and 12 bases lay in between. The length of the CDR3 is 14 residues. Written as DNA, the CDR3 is TGTGCCAGCAGCCCGAGCGGAGGTAACACTGAAGCTTTCTTT. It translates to CASSPSGGNTEAFF.

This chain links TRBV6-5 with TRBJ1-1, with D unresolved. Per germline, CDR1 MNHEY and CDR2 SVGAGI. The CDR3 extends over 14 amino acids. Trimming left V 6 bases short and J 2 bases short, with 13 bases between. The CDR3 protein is CASSYTVRNTEAFF. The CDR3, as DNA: TGTGCCAGCAGCTATACAGTACGAAACACTGAAGCTTTCTTT.

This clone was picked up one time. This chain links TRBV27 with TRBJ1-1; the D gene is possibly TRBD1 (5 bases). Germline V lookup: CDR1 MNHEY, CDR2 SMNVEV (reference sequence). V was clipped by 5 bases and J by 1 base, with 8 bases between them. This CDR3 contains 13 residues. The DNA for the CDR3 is TGTGCCAGCAGTAGGGGTGGGAACACTGAAGCTTTCTTT. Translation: CASSRGGNTEAFF.

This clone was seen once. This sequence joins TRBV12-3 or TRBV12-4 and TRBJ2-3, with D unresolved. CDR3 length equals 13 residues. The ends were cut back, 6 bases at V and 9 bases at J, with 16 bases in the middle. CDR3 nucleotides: TGTGCCAGCAGACGGAGAGGCCCCGCGACGCAGTATTTT. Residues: CASRRRGPATQYF.

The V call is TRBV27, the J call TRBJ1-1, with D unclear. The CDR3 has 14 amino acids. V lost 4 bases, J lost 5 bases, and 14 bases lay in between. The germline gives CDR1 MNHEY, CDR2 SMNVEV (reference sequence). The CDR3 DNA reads TGTGCCAGCAGTTCCCCCGACGGGAGAACTGAAGCTTTCTTT. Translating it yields CASSSPDGRTEAFF.

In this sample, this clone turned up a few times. The CDR3 DNA sequence: TGTGCCAGCAAGGCAGGGGATGAAAAACTGTTTTTT. Its translation is CASKAGDEKLFF. The chain joins TRBV6-5 to TRBJ1-4; a weak D match, TRBD1 (6 bases). This CDR3 is built from 12 residues. Trimming cost V 7 bases and J 6 bases, with 9 bases left between them. The germline gives CDR1 MNHEY, CDR2 SVGAGI.

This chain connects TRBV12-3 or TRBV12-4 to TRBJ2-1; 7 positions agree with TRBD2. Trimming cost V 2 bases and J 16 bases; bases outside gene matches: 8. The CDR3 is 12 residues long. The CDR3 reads CASSLLRGGPFF. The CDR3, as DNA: TGTGCCAGCAGTTTACTGCGCGGGGGTCCCTTCTTC.

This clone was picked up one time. The CDR3 nucleotides read TGTGCCAGCAGCGCAGGGACTGCCTACGAGCAGTACGTC. This translates into CASSAGTAYEQYV. The chain employs TRBV2 and TRBJ2-7; D is possibly TRBD2 (6 bases). The germline V gene encodes CDR1 SNHLY and CDR2 FYNNEI. The CDR3 totals 13 residues. The V end was cut by 6 bases, the J end by 2 bases, with 11 bases between.

CDR3 protein: CASRPLGGGNTIYF. CDR3 sequence (DNA): TGTGCCAGCAGGCCCCTAGGGGGCGGCAACACCATATATTTT. The rearrangement joins TRBV2 to TRBJ1-3; 7 bases align to TRBD1. The V gene's germline CDR1 is SNHLY and CDR2 FYNNEI. After removal of 6 bases from V and 7 bases from J, the junction contained 9 bases not matched to a gene. The CDR3 length is 14 residues.

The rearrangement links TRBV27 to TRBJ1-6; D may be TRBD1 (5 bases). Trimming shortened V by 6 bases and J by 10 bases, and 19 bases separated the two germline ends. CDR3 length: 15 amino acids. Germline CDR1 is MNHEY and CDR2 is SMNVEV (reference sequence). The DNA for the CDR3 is TGTGCCAGCAGGGGAGGGCCGGGGGTTCAATCACCCCTCCACTTT. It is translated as CASRGGPGVQSPLHF.